The 2 T cell receptor beta chains listed next were all sequenced from one sample in a study of blood T cell repertoires in COVID-19. Method: immunoSEQ multiplex PCR; TCRdb's copy keeps in-frame clones and lacks some. The repertoire holds 30,000 to 40,000 clones, with 80% to 90% as singletons. The specimen was peripheral blood. Source of these receptors: a man in his sixties with COVID-19, enrolled during active disease.

The chain combines TRBV28 with TRBJ1-1; TRBD1 matches at 12 bases. The CDR3 covers 16 residues. Looked up from germline, CDR1 is MDHEN and CDR2 is SYDVKM. V lost 6 bases and J lost 0; bases outside the gene matches: 5. CDR3 loop: CASRSGQGAVNTEAFF. CDR3 DNA: TGTGCCAGCAGATCGGGACAGGGGGCGGTGAACACTGAAGCTTTCTTT.

This clone came up once. The rearrangement links TRBV5-1 to TRBJ2-1, with D maybe TRBD1 (5 bases). The CDR3 is 12 amino acids. With 3 bases removed from V and 7 bases from J, the gap between germline ends came to 8 bases. Germline CDR1 SGHRS, CDR2 YFSETQ. In DNA form, the CDR3 reads TGCGCCAGCAGCTCCACAGGTAATGAGCAGTTCTTC. This gives the protein CASSSTGNEQFF.